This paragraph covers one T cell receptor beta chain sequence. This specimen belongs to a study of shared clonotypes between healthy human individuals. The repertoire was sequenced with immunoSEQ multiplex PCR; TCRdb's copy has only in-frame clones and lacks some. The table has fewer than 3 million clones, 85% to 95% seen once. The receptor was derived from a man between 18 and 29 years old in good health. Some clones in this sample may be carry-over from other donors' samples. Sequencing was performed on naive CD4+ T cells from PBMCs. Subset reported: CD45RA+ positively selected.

The CDR3 coding sequence is TGTGCCAGCAGCTTAAGATCCACAGATACGCAGTATTTT. This translates into CASSLRSTDTQYF. The V and J genes are TRBV11-3 and TRBJ2-3, with D uncertain. The CDR3 runs 13 residues. CDR1 and CDR2 from the germline V gene are SGHNT and YENEEA. V was cut by 2 bases and J by 2 bases, with 5 bases left in between.